The clone carrying this TCR beta chain was seen at least ten times. Its antigen is not identified. Scientists amplified the TCR beta CDR3 regions from RNA transcripts. The authors performed first-round RT-PCR with HTBI primers and then a second-round multiplex PCR. MiXCR, run by TCRdb on the multiplex PCR reads, gives a single entry per CDR3 protein. The repertoire has about 1.2 million distinct CDR3 sequences, about two fifths of them found once; the top ten carry 8.5% to 14%. The V and J ends lost 7 bases and 0 bases respectively, with 12 bases between them. The CDR3 extends over 14 amino acids. The germline CDR1 and CDR2 sequences are LNHDA and SQIVND (reference sequence). This sample was taken from a study of Graves' ophthalmopathy and Graves' hyperthyroidism. Study background: Hyperthyroidism was classified as stable if no ophthalmopathy occurred within 18 months of follow-up.

Study results and limitations: Most expanded clonotypes in thyroid above 0.001 frequency also showed up in blood. Ophthalmopathy progression prediction by the model yielded a sensitivity of 60% to 71% and a specificity of nearly 75%.

Hyperthyroidism patients were newly diagnosed, under 2 months' duration, aged 18 to 65. The chain is built from TRBV19 and TRBJ1-2; D unclear. The sample taken for sequencing was peripheral blood or thyroid tissue (not recorded which). The sequence derives from an adult man with Graves' hyperthyroidism. The CDR3 DNA reads TGTGCCAGTACCCCGGCAGGACCTAACTATGGCTACACCTTC. Translating gives CASTPAGPNYGYTF.